The next 21 T cell receptor beta chains were all read from a single sample in a study of OX40 agonist ivuxolimab in advanced cancers. Profiling relied on immunoSEQ multiplex PCR, and the TCRdb table lists in-frame clones only, not all of them. This table has approximately 15,000 clones, around two thirds appearing once. The source material was CD4+ or CD8+ T cells sorted from blood, sampled in a trial of the OX40 agonist ivuxolimab. All receptors come from an adult with an advanced solid tumor such as melanoma, head and neck, liver or kidney cancer.

This clone was counted a single time. The chain recombines TRBV7-9 with TRBJ2-7; TRBD1 agrees at 12 bases. J was trimmed by 0 bases and V by 5 bases; bases with no gene match: 5. Germline assignment: CDR1 SEHNR and CDR2 FQNEAQ (reference sequence). The CDR3 has 16 amino acids. CDR3 sequence reads: CASSPWDRGLSYEQYF. The CDR3 bases are TGTGCCAGCAGCCCGTGGGACAGGGGGCTCTCCTACGAGCAGTACTTC.

This clone was found a few times. The chain employs TRBV7-6 and TRBJ2-2, with D possibly TRBD1 on 5 matching bases. This CDR3 region has 15 residues. Trimming left V 10 bases short and J 3 bases short, with 18 bases between. Germline-derived CDR1 and CDR2 are SGHVS and FNYEAQ. Written as DNA, the CDR3 is TGTGCCATCCCCATCCTGGGGCCCGACACCGGGGAGCTGTTTTTT. Translating it yields CAIPILGPDTGELFF.

The chain employs TRBV7-9 and TRBJ2-1; 8 nucleotides line up with TRBD2. The CDR3 consists of 13 residues. After removal of 4 bases from V and 4 bases from J, the junction contained 0 bases not matched to a gene. CDR1 and CDR2 (germline): SEHNR, FQNEAQ (reference sequence). The CDR3 DNA reads as TGTGCCAGCAGCTCGGGGGGGTACAATGAGCAGTTCTTC. Residues: CASSSGGYNEQFF.

V gene TRBV7-3 combines with J gene TRBJ2-3; 8 bases line up with TRBD1. The CDR3 runs to 17 residues. Germline CDR1 and CDR2: SGHTA and FQGTGA. Unmatched junction bases numbered 14, after V lost 5 bases and J lost 4 bases. The CDR3 DNA sequence: TGTGCCAGCAGCCCACGCCCGGACAGGGTTTGGGCAGATACGCAGTATTTT. It specifies CASSPRPDRVWADTQYF.

This clone has only a few counts. The gene calls are TRBV11-2 and TRBJ2-5; possibly TRBD2 for D (5 bases). Per the germline V gene, CDR1 is SGHAT and CDR2 is FQNNGV. The CDR3 contains 15 residues. Trimming took off 5 bases at V and 5 bases at J, with 18 bases between the two ends. CDR3 nucleotides: TGTGCCAGCAGCCCGTTTCCTAGCTTAGAGGAGACCCAGTACTTC. Encoded protein: CASSPFPSLEETQYF.

This chain's CDR3 is CASRPGGRGLYEQFF. The CDR3 bases are TGTGCCAGCAGACCGGGCGGCAGGGGGCTGTATGAGCAGTTCTTC. The J gene is TRBJ2-1, the V gene TRBV5-4; TRBD1 agrees at 8 bases. The germline CDR1 and CDR2 sequences are SGHNT and YYREEE (reference sequence). The CDR3 has 15 amino acids. V shed 5 bases, J shed 8 bases, and the junction held 12 bases outside the gene matches.

The rearrangement uses TRBV7-9 and TRBJ2-6; no clear D. Germline loops: CDR1 SEHNR, CDR2 FQNEAQ (reference sequence). V was pared by 2 bases and J by 4 bases, with 15 bases between. The CDR3 is 17 amino acids. CDR3 loop: CASSLPSSAEGANVLTF. DNA for the CDR3: TGTGCCAGCAGCTTACCTAGTTCCGCTGAAGGGGCCAACGTCCTGACTTTC.

The chain links TRBV30 to TRBJ2-5, with D possibly being TRBD1 (6 bases). The V gene lost 1 base and the J gene lost 5 bases, with 17 bases spanning the gap. Germline CDR1 and CDR2: GTSNPN and SVGIG (reference sequence). The CDR3 totals 15 residues. The CDR3 is CAWSEGTPQGETQYF. In DNA, the CDR3 is TGTGCCTGGAGTGAAGGGACACCCCAAGGGGAGACCCAGTACTTC.

This clone was seen more than once but under ten times. The genes are TRBV9 and TRBJ2-1; 7 bases line up with TRBD2. The CDR3 is 14 amino acids. CDR1 is SGDLS and CDR2 is YYNGEE in the germline V gene. V was pared by 2 bases and J by 9 bases, with 8 bases of the junction left unmatched. The DNA for the CDR3 is TGTGCCAGCAGCGTCGGACTAGTCCCGCGTGAGCAGTTCTTC. Encoded protein: CASSVGLVPREQFF.

The J gene is TRBJ1-2, the V gene TRBV7-9, with D tentatively TRBD1 (6 bases). The germline V and J ends were trimmed by 5 bases and 4 bases, with 14 bases remaining between them. From germline, CDR1 is SEHNR and CDR2 FQNEAQ (reference sequence). The length of the CDR3 is 14 residues. DNA for the CDR3: TGTGCCAGCAGCCAACTACAGGGAACCTATGGCTACACCTTC. It yields the protein CASSQLQGTYGYTF.

A single count supports this clone. V usage is TRBV7-2 and J usage is TRBJ2-7; TRBD2 might be the D (6 bases). V shed 1 base and J shed 3 bases, with 19 bases lying between them. The CDR3 is made up of 17 amino acids. The V gene's germline CDR1 is SGHTA and CDR2 FQGNSA. CDR3 protein: CASSLGYGGTAGYEQYF. As DNA, the CDR3 is TGTGCCAGCAGCTTAGGCTATGGGGGGACGGCTGGCTACGAGCAGTACTTC. Complete variable domain (other parts from reference TRBV7-2 and TRBJ2-7): GAGVSQSPSNKVTEKGKDVELRCDPISGHTALYWYRQSLGQGLEFLIYFQGNSAPDKSGLPSDRFSAERTGGSVSTLTIQRTQQEDSAVYLCASSLGYGGTAGYEQYFGPGTRLTVT.

J is TRBJ1-2 and V is TRBV10-1; D unclear. Trimming shortened V by 2 bases and J by 3 bases, and 7 bases separated the two germline ends. The CDR3 length is 13 residues. Germline values: CDR1 WNHNN, CDR2 SYGVQD (reference sequence). DNA for the CDR3: TGCGCCAGCAGTGAGACAACCTACTATGGCTACACCTTC. It yields the protein CASSETTYYGYTF.

The rearrangement uses TRBV6-5 and TRBJ1-2, with a tentative D call TRBD1 (6 bases). The CDR3 spans 14 residues. V lost 7 bases to trimming and J lost 6 bases, with 18 bases between them. Germline assignment: CDR1 MNHEY and CDR2 SVGAGI. CDR3 DNA sequence: TGTGCCAGCACCCCTTGGGGGCAAACCGATGGCTACACCTTC. Translating gives CASTPWGQTDGYTF.

The rearrangement joins TRBV4-1 to TRBJ2-7; D is tentatively TRBD1 or TRBD2 (5 bases each). Germline assignment: CDR1 MGHRA and CDR2 YSYEKL. The CDR3 totals 14 residues. V lost 0 bases, J lost 5 bases, and 11 bases lay in between. In DNA, the CDR3 is TGCGCCAGCAGCCAAGATCCGGGACCCGACGAGCAGTACTTC. Its protein is CASSQDPGPDEQYF.

The count of this clone is one. This chain joins TRBV9 and TRBJ2-7; perhaps D is TRBD1 or TRBD2 (7 bases each). V gave up 0 bases and J gave up 5 bases, with 15 bases separating them. The germline V gene encodes CDR1 SGDLS and CDR2 YYNGEE. This CDR3 has 15 amino acids. The CDR3 spells CASSVEGGGWDEQYF. The CDR3 region has the DNA TGTGCCAGCAGCGTAGAGGGAGGGGGCTGGGACGAGCAGTACTTC.

The chain is built from TRBV7-2 and TRBJ1-6, with D possibly TRBD1 on 5 matching bases. Germline CDR1 SGHTA, CDR2 FQGNSA. The germline V and J ends were trimmed by 5 bases and 8 bases, with 19 bases remaining between them. The CDR3 has 16 residues. This CDR3 reads CASSPRGTSAYSPLHF. In nucleotides, the CDR3 is TGTGCCAGCAGCCCGCGAGGGACGTCAGCCTATTCACCCCTCCACTTT. Full variable domain (remainder filled in from reference TRBV7-2 and TRBJ1-6): GAGVSQSPSNKVTEKGKDVELRCDPISGHTALYWYRQSLGQGLEFLIYFQGNSAPDKSGLPSDRFSAERTGGSVSTLTIQRTQQEDSAVYLCASSPRGTSAYSPLHFGNGTRLTVT.

This clone was counted a single time. V is TRBV6-1 and J is TRBJ2-7; 9 nucleotides line up with TRBD1. CDR1 is MNHNS, CDR2 SASEGT, per germline. This CDR3 is built from 14 residues. V shed 5 bases, J shed 4 bases, and the junction held 6 bases outside the gene matches. In DNA, the CDR3 is TGTGCCAGCAGTTTCGGGACAGGGTTTTACGAGCAGTACTTC. Its translation: CASSFGTGFYEQYF.

V usage is TRBV29-1 and J usage is TRBJ2-1; tentatively, D is TRBD1 or TRBD2 (6 bases each). Trimming removed 4 bases at V and 13 bases at J, with 14 bases between. The CDR3 sequence is 11 residues long. CDR1 SQVTM and CDR2 ANQGSEA come from the germline V gene. CDR3 amino acids: CSVGGAGSQFF. The CDR3 nucleotides read TGCAGCGTTGGGGGGGCGGGGAGCCAGTTCTTC.

By sample fraction, this clone is medium-sized. The chain combines TRBV2 with TRBJ2-1; D remains ambiguous. This CDR3 comprises 13 residues. V was trimmed by 6 bases and J by 2 bases, leaving 8 bases between them. Germline CDR1 SNHLY, CDR2 FYNNEI. CDR3 nucleotides: TGTGCCAGCAGAGATCCTCCCTACAATGAGCAGTTCTTC. Encoded protein: CASRDPPYNEQFF.

The chain recombines TRBV20-1 with TRBJ1-1; a weak D match, TRBD1 (5 bases). The CDR3 is made up of 11 amino acids. Looked up from germline, CDR1 is DFQATT and CDR2 is SNEGSKA (reference sequence). Trimming cost V 4 bases and J 4 bases, with 7 bases left between them. This CDR3 is CSATQGTEAFF. CDR3 nucleotide sequence: TGCAGTGCTACTCAGGGCACTGAAGCTTTCTTT.

V and J are TRBV7-3 and TRBJ1-6; weak D call: TRBD1 (6 bases). Germline CDR1 SGHTA, CDR2 FQGTGA. The CDR3 has 13 residues. Trimming stripped 2 bases from V and 10 bases from J, with 9 bases between. The CDR3 DNA is TGTGCCAGCAGCTTAGGGGGCCAATCACCCCTCCACTTT. Protein product: CASSLGGQSPLHF.